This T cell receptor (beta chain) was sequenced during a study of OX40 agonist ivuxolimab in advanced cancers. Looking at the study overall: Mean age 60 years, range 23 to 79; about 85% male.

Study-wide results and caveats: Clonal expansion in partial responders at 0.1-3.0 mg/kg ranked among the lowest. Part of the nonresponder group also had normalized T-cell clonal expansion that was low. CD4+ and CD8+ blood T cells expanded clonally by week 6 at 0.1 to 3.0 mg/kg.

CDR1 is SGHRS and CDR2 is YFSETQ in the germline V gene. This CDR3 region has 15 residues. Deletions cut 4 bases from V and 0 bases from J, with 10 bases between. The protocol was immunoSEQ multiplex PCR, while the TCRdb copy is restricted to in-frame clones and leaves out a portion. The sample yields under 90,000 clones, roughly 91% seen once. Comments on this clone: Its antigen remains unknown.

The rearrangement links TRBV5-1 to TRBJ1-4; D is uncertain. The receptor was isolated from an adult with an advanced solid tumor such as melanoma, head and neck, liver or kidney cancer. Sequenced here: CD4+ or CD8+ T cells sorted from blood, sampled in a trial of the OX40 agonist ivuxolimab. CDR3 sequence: CASSPYQPTNEKLFF. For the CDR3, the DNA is TGCGCCAGCAGCCCGTACCAGCCAACTAATGAAAAACTGTTTTTT. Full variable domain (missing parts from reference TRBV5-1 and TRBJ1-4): KAGVTQTPRYLIKTRGQQVTLSCSPISGHRSVSWYQQTPGQGLQFLFEYFSETQRNKGNFPGRFSGRQFSNSRSEMNVSTLELGDSALYLCASSPYQPTNEKLFFGSGTQLSVL.